This record concerns one TCR beta chain sequence. This sample is drawn from a study of T cells in Graves' hyperthyroidism and ophthalmopathy. What was amplified from RNA transcripts were TCR beta CDR3 regions. HTBI primers were used for first-round RT-PCR of the TCR CDR3. TCRdb reprocessed the multiplex PCR reads with MiXCR, giving one entry per CDR3 protein. The sample contains 300,000 to 450,000 distinct CDR3 sequences, approximately 25% of which appear only once. Diagnoses used clinical symptoms, serum thyroxine and TRAb, thyroid ultrasound and orbital computed tomography. Germline CDR1 reads SGHRS; CDR2 reads YFSETQ. The CDR3 contains 15 residues. V was pared by 0 bases and J by 4 bases, with 3 bases of the junction left unmatched.

Material for sequencing was blood. The sequence was obtained from a man in his forties or fifties with Graves' hyperthyroidism. This sequence joins TRBV5-1 and TRBJ2-2; 7 bases line up with TRBD1. The CDR3 DNA is TGCGCCAGCAGCTTGGATCCAGGGGGCACCGGGGAGCTGTTTTTT. It is translated as CASSLDPGGTGELFF.